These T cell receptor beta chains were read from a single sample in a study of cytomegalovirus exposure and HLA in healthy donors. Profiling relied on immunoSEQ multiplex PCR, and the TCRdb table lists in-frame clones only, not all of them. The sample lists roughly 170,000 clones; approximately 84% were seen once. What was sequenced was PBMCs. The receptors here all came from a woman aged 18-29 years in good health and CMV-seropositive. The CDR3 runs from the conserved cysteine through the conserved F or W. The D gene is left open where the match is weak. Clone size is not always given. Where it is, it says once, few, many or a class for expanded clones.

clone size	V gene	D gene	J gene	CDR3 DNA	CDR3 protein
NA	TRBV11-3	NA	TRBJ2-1	TGTGCCCTCGAAAGCAAAGCCTTAGCGGTGATCTACAATGAGCAGTTCTTC	CALESKALAVIYNEQFF
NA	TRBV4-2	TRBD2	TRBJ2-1	TGTGCCAGCACCATCAGCGGGGGAAACTACAATGAGCAGTTCTTC	CASTISGGNYNEQFF
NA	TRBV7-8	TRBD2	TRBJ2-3	TGTGCCAGCAGCTTAGGAGTTAGTAACGGGGGGACCACAGATACGCAGTATTTT	CASSLGVSNGGTTDTQYF
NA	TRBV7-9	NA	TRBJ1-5	TGTGCCGCGGGGCAGCCCCAGCATTTT	CAAGQPQHF
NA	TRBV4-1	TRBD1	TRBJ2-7	TGCGCCAGCAGCCAAACCCGGGACAGGAACTACGAGCAGTACTTC	CASSQTRDRNYEQYF
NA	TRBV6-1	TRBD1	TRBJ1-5	TGTGCCAGCAGTGAATATTGGGGGGACAGTAGCAATCAGCCCCAGCATTTT	CASSEYWGDSSNQPQHF
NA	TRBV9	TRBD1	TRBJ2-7	TGTGCCAGCAGCCGCTCCGGGACAGGGATATACGAGCAGTACTTC	CASSRSGTGIYEQYF
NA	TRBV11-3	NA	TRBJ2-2	TGTGCCAGCAGCTCCTCTGGGTGGGGGCGGAACACCGGGGAGCTGTTTTTT	CASSSSGWGRNTGELFF
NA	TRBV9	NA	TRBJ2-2	TGTGCCAGCAGCGTAACGGGAACCGGGGAGCTGTTTTTT	CASSVTGTGELFF
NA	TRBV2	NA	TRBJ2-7	TGTGCCAGCAGTGAACGGACTTTTGGACAGCCACAGCAGTACTTC	CASSERTFGQPQQYF
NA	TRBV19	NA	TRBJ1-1	TGTGCCAGTAGTATCAACAGGGACGCTTTCTTT	CASSINRDAFF
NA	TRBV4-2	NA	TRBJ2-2	TGTGCCAGCAGCTACCAGGGGGGCCGAGGTGTCGGGGAGCTGTTTTTT	CASSYQGGRGVGELFF
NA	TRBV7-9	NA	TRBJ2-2	TGTGCCAGCAGCTTAAAAGGGGTAGTAGCCACCGGGGAGCTGTTTTTT	CASSLKGVVATGELFF
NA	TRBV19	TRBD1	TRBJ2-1	TGTGCCAGTACTTCCGGACAGGGGGCAAATGAGCAGTTCTTC	CASTSGQGANEQFF
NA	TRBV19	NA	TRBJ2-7	TGTGCCAGTAGTATCACAGGTACCTCCTACGAGCAGTACTTC	CASSITGTSYEQYF
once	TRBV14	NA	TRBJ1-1	TGTGCCAGCAGCCTCGAACAGGGATTAGGTGAAGCTTTCTTT	CASSLEQGLGEAFF
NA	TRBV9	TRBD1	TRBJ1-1	TGTGCCAGCAGCGCCAGGGACAGGGACACTGAAGCTTTCTTT	CASSARDRDTEAFF
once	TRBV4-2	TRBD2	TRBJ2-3	TGTGCCAGCAGCCCCAATAGCGGGGAAACCACAGATACGCAGTATTTT	CASSPNSGETTDTQYF